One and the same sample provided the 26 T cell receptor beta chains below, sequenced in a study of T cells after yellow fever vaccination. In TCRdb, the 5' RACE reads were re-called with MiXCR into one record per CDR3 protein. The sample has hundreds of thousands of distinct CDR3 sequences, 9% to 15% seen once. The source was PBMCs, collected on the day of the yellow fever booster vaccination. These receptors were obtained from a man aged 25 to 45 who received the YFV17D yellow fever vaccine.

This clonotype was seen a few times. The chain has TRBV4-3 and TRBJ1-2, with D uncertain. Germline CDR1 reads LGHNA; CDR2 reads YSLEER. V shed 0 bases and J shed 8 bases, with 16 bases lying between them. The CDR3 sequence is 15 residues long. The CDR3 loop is CASSQDRHGPGGYTF. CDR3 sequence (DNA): TGCGCCAGCAGCCAAGACAGACACGGACCCGGGGGCTACACCTTC.

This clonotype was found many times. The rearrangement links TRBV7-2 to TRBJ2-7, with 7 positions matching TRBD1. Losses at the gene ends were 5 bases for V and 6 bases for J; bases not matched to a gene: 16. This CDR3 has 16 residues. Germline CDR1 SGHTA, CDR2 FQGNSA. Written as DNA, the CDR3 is TGTGCCAGCAGCGCCGCACAGACAGGGAACCTTGGCGAGCAGTACTTC. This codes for CASSAAQTGNLGEQYF.

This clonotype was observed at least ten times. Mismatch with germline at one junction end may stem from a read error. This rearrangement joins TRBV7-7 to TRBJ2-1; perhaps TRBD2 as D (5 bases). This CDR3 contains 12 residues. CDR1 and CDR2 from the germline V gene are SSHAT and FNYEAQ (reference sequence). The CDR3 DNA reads TGTGCTAGCAGCTTACCGGCGGGTGAGCAGTTCTTC. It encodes CASSLPAGEQFF.

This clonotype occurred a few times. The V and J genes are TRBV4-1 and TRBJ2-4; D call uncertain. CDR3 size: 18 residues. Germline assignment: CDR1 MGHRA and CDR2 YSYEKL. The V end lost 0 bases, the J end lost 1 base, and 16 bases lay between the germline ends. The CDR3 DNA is TGCGCCAGCAGCCAAGATCCGGCCACCCTGCGGGCCAAAAACATTCAGTACTTC. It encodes CASSQDPATLRAKNIQYF.

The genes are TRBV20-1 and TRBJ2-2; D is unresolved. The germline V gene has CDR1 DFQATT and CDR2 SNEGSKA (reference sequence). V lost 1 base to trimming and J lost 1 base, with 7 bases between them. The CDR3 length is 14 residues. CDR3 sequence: CSARAGKNTGELFF. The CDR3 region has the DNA TGCAGTGCTAGAGCTGGGAAGAACACCGGGGAGCTGTTTTTT.

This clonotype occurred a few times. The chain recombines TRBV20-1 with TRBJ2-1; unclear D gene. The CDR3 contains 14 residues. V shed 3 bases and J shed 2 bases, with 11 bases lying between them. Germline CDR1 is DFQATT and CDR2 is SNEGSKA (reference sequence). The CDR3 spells CSARVGTTYNEQFF. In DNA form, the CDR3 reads TGCAGTGCTAGGGTGGGTACTACCTACAATGAGCAGTTCTTC.

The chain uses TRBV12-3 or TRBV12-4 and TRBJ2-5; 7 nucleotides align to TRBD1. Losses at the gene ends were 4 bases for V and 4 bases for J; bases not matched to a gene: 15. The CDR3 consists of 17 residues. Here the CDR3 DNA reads TGTGCCAGCAGTTCGACAGTTAGGGGGCCAGGGGGAGAGACCCAGTACTTC. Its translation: CASSSTVRGPGGETQYF.

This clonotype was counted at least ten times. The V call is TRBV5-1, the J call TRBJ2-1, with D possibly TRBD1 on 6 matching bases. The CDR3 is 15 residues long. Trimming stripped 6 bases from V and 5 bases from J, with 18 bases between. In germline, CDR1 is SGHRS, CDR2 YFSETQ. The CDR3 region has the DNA TGCGCCAGCATTAACGGTGACAGGCACCACAATGAGCAGTTCTTC. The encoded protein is CASINGDRHHNEQFF.

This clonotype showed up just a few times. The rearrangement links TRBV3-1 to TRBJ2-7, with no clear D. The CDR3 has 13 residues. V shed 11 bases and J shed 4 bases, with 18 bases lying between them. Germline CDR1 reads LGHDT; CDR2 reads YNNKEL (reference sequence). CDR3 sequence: CAAPVQGLYEQYF. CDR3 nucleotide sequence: TGTGCCGCCCCTGTGCAAGGGCTTTACGAGCAGTACTTC.

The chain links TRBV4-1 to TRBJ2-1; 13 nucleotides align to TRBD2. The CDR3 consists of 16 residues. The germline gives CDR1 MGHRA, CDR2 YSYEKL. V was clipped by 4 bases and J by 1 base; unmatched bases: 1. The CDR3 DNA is TGCGCCAGCAGCCCGGGACTAGCGGGATCCTACAATGAGCAGTTCTTC. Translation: CASSPGLAGSYNEQFF.

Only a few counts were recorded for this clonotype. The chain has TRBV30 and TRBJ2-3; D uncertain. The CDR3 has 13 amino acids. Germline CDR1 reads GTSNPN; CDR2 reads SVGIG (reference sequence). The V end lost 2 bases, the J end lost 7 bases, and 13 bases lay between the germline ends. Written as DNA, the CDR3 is TGTGCCTGGAGTCCGCTGAAGGGATATACGCAGTATTTT. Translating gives CAWSPLKGYTQYF.

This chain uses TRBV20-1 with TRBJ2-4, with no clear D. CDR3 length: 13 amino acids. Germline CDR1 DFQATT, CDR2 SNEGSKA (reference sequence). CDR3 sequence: CRAASGNKNIQYF. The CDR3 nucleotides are TGCAGGGCAGCCTCAGGAAACAAAAACATTCAGTACTTC.

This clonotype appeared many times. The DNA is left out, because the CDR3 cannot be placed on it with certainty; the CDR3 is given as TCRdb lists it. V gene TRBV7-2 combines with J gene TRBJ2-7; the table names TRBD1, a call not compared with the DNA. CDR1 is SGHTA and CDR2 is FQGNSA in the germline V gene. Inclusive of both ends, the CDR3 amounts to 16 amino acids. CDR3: CASSLQRSGRAGEQYF.

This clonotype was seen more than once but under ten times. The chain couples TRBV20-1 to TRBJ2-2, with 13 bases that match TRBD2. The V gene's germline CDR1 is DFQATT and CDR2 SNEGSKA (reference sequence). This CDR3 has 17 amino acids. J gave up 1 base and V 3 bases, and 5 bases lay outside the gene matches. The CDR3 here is CSASGLAGVGNTGELFF. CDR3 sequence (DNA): TGCAGTGCTAGCGGACTAGCGGGAGTAGGGAACACCGGGGAGCTGTTTTTT.

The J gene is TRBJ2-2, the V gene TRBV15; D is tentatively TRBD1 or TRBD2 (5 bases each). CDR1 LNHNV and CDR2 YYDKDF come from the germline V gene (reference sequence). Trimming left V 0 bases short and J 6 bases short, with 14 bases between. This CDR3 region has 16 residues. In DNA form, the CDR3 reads TGTGCCACCAGCAGAGAGGGTTGGGGGTACCCCGGGGAGCTGTTTTTT. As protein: CATSREGWGYPGELFF.

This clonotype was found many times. The CDR3 DNA sequence: TGCGCCAGCAGCTCAGAACCCCAGTTCTTC. Translating it yields CASSSEPQFF. The V and J genes are TRBV5-1 and TRBJ2-1; D ambiguous. Trimming took 3 bases from V and 13 from J, leaving 8 bases between them. Germline lookup yields CDR1 SGHRS and CDR2 YFSETQ. The CDR3 consists of 10 residues.

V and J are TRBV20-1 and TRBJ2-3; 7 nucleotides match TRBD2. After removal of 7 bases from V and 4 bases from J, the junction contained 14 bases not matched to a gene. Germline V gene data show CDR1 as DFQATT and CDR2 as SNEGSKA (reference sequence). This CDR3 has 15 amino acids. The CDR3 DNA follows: TGCAGTGTATCCTTTGGGAGGGCCCTCTCAGATACGCAGTATTTT. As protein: CSVSFGRALSDTQYF.

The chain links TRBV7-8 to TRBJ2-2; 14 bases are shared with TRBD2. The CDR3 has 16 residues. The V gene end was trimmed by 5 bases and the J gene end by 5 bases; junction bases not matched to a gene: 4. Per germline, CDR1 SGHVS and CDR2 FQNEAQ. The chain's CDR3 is CASSTRLAGGTGELFF. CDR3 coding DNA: TGTGCCAGCAGCACCCGACTAGCGGGAGGGACCGGGGAGCTGTTTTTT.

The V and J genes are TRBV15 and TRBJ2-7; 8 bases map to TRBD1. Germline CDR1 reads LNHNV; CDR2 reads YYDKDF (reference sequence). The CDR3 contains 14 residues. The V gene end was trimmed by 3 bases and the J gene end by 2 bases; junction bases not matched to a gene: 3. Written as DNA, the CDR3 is TGTGCCACCAGCAGCGGACAGGGACCCTACGAGCAGTACTTC. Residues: CATSSGQGPYEQYF.

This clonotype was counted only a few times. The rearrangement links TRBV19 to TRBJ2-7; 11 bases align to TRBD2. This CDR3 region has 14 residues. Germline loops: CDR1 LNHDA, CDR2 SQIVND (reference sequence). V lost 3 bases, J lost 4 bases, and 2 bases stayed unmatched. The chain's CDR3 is CASSIRLAGYEQYF. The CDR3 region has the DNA TGTGCCAGTAGTATTCGACTAGCGGGATACGAGCAGTACTTC.

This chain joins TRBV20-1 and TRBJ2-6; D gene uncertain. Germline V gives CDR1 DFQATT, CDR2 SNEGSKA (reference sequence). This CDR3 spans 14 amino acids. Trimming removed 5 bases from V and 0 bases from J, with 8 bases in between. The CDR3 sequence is CSAWMSSGANVLTF. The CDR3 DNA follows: TGCAGTGCTTGGATGAGCTCTGGGGCCAACGTCCTGACTTTC.

Written as DNA, the CDR3 is TGTGCCAGCAGTGACTGGACAGGTGCCAATCAGCCCCAGCATTTT. Amino acids: CASSDWTGANQPQHF. V usage is TRBV6-1 and J usage is TRBJ1-5; 7 bases match TRBD1. Germline trimming cut 3 bases from V and 3 bases from J; bases unmatched to any gene: 5. This CDR3 has 15 residues. Germline assignment: CDR1 MNHNS and CDR2 SASEGT.

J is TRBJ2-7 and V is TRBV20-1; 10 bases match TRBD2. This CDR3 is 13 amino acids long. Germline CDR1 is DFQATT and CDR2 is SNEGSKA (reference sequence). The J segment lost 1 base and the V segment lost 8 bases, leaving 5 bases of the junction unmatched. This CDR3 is CSPIAGGSYEQYF. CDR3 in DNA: TGCAGTCCAATAGCGGGAGGATCCTACGAGCAGTACTTC.

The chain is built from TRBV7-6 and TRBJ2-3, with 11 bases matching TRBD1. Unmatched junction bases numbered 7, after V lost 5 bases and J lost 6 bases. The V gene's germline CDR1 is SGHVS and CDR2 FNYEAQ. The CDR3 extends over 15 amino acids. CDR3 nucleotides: TGTGCCAGCAGCGGACGGACAGGGGGCTCGGATACGCAGTATTTT. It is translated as CASSGRTGGSDTQYF.

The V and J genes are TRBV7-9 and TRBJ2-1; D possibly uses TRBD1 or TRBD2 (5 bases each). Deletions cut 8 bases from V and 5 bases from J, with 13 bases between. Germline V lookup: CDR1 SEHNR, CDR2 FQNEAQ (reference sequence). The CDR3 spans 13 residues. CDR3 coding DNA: TGTGCCAGCCCGCGAGGGGATGACAATGAGCAGTTCTTC. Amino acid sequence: CASPRGDDNEQFF.

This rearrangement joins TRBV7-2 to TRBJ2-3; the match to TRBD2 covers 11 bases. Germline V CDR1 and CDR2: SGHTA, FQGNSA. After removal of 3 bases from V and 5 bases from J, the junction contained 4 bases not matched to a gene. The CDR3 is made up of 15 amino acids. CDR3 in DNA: TGTGCCAGCAGCTTCAATGGACTAGCGGGAGATACGCAGTATTTT. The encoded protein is CASSFNGLAGDTQYF. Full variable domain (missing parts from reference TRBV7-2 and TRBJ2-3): GAGVSQSPSNKVTEKGKDVELRCDPISGHTALYWYRQSLGQGLEFLIYFQGNSAPDKSGLPSDRFSAERTGGSVSTLTIQRTQQEDSAVYLCASSFNGLAGDTQYFGPGTRLTVL.